This T cell receptor beta chain stems from a study of T cell responses to AZD1222 COVID-19 vaccine (TCRdb year 2021). Study-wide context: A total of 240 or so trial participants underwent TCR sequencing, of whom nearly 210 had received two doses of AZD1222 and 26 had received two doses of the MenACWY control vaccine. Trial participants were enrolled into age subgroups of 18-55, 56-69 and 70-plus years, which contained around 150, 29 and 61 TCR-sequenced participants, respectively. Study-wide findings and limitations: Vaccine-associated CD4 TCRs spanned the whole spike protein, with dominant responses in regions 160-218 and 743-854. The 56-69-year group was small, and its depth increase did not reach significance, likely because of low power. Conclusions about previously exposed vaccinees are limited because only a handful of AZD1222 recipients were SARS-CoV-2 seropositive at baseline. Because no day 14 peak-response samples were available, repertoires were characterized only after the peak T cell response. A significant rise in spike-specific TCR breadth and depth was observed after two AZD1222 doses relative to day 0 and relative to MenACWY recipients. Participants were mostly white British, with more females than males. The authors suggested clonal diversity may have been underestimated. Reportedly, almost half of the unique spike-specific TCRs recognized epitopes lying outside the regions that are mutated in the B.1.351 and B.1.1.7 variants.

Reading the label with the study, this specimen's time point is: about 28 days (+/-7) after the second vaccine dose. Because spike-specific TCR depth and breadth did not differ between the two schedules, AZD1222 recipients who got a second dose at roughly 4 weeks were pooled with those who got a second dose at roughly 12 weeks. The vaccinee samples were drawn from two UK trials, COV001 and COV002, one of which was a single-blind randomized controlled phase 2/3 trial testing AZD1222 (ChAdOx1 nCoV-19) in healthy adults. For TCRbeta chain sequencing, PBMC samples from trial participants were taken at day 0 and at day 28 after the second dose. CDR1 MDHEN and CDR2 SYDVKM were looked up in the germline V gene. From cysteine to phenylalanine, the CDR3 is 16 amino acids long. Of the read, only the CDR3 DNA is kept; its 48 bases are in frame from base 1. Trimming removed 5 bases from V and 8 bases from J, leaving 19 bases between the germline ends.

This clone came up once. Its antigen specificity is not known. There are no base qualities to consult, and no much larger clone falls within one base. The CDR3 regions of human TCRbeta chains were analyzed by immunosequencing. The paper's processing steps were these. TCRs in the repertoires were matched against a reference library of SARS-CoV-2-specific TCRs that had been generated with the MIRA antigen-specificity platform. Breadth was defined as the fraction of unique TCRs that were SARS-CoV-2-associated. Depth was defined as the fraction of total T cells that were SARS-CoV-2-associated. Using the MIRA data, each spike-specific TCR was assigned both to the spike region to which the TCR was reactive and to a CD4 or CD8 class. Log10-transformed breadth and depth values were compared by one-way ANOVA with Sidak's multiple comparisons tests. TCRdb stores this immuneACCESS table with in-frame sequences only. Part of the clones is absent; in the studies checked, under half of the shortfall reflects unresolved V genes, and no reason is known for the rest. The DNA gave D and trimming, while V, J and clone size come from that table. The table for this sample lists under 50,000 clones; approximately 90% of them were counted only once. The ten most abundant clones make up roughly 5% of the sample.

The chain couples TRBV28 to TRBJ1-6, with TRBD1 as a weak D call on 6 bases. The clonotype was recovered from an adult who received the AZD1222 COVID-19 vaccine. Sequencing was performed on peripheral blood, taken 28 days after the second AZD1222 dose. The DNA sequence is given as TGTGCCAGCAGTCCCATTAGGGGGTTGGTGCATTCACCCCTCCACTTT. The resulting protein is CASSPIRGLVHSPLHF.